One and the same sample provided the 32 T cell receptor beta chains below, sequenced in a study of T cell clonality in common variable immunodeficiency. The method was immunoSEQ multiplex PCR; TCRdb's version includes in-frame clones alone and lacks a portion of them. The sample shows around 55,000 clones, none of them appearing just once. The sequencing input was peripheral blood mononuclear cells. The receptor set was obtained from a person aged 18 to 75 in good health.

This clone came up many times. The sequence runs out 3 residues before the end of the CDR3; the remainder is reconstructed from the germline J gene. The chain combines TRBV7-2 with TRBJ2-7; the match to TRBD2 covers 10 bases. CDR1 and CDR2 from the germline V gene are SGHTA and FQGNSA. V gave up 3 bases and J gave up 3 bases; unmatched junction bases: 5. This CDR3 spans 15 amino acids. The DNA read from the CDR3 is TGTGCCAGCAGCTTCTACAGCGGGAGGGACTACGAG. Translating it yields CASSFYSGRDYE. The whole CDR3 reads CASSFYSGRDYEQYF.

By frequency in the sample, this clone is medium-sized. The sequenced part of the CDR3 DNA is TGCAGTGCTAGAGTGCCCCTGGGGGGAAGCACAGATACG. Encoded protein: CSARVPLGGSTDT. The full CDR3 protein is CSARVPLGGSTDTQYF. The chain is built from TRBV20-1 and TRBJ2-3; TRBD2 is a possible D gene (6 bases). From the germline J gene comes the end of the CDR3, since the read stops 3 residues before it. The V and J ends lost 1 base and 0 bases respectively, with 14 bases between them. The CDR3 spans 16 residues. Germline CDR1 and CDR2: DFQATT and SNEGSKA (reference sequence).

This clone was counted only a few times. The missing CDR3 end, 3 residues past where the read stops, is filled in from the germline J gene. The chain joins TRBV7-9 to TRBJ1-1, with 7 positions matching TRBD1. Per germline, CDR1 SEHNR and CDR2 FQNEAQ (reference sequence). The CDR3 is made up of 13 amino acids. V shed 3 bases, J shed 3 bases, and the junction held 1 base outside the gene matches. The CDR3 here is CASSFTGDTEAFF. CDR3 bases read: TGTGCCAGCAGCTTTACAGGGGACACTGAA. The entire variable domain, with the rest obtained from reference TRBV7-9 and TRBJ1-1, is as follows: DTGVSQNPRHKITKRGQNVTFRCDPISEHNRLYWYRQTLGQGPEFLTYFQNEAQLEKSRLLSDRFSAERPKGSFSTLEIQRTEQGDSAMYLCASSFTGDTEAFFGQGTRLTVV.

Details on this clone: From the germline J gene comes the end of the CDR3, since the read stops 3 residues before it. This chain connects TRBV19 to TRBJ1-3; TRBD1 matches at 7 bases. The J segment lost 0 bases and the V segment lost 5 bases, leaving 19 bases of the junction unmatched. CDR1 is LNHDA, CDR2 SQIVND, per germline (reference sequence). The CDR3 spans 20 residues. The CDR3 bases that were read are TGTGCCAGTAGTGACGGCGTCTTTTCGGGACAGCAGTACTCTGGAAACACC. Its translation is CASSDGVFSGQQYSGNT. The entire CDR3 sequence reads CASSDGVFSGQQYSGNTIYF.

In this sample, this clone turned up many times. The CDR3 extends 3 residues past the end of the read, so its final part is completed from the germline J gene. The chain joins TRBV4-1 to TRBJ1-6; 7 bases agree with TRBD1. V was pared by 4 bases and J by 4 bases, with 10 bases of the junction left unmatched. CDR1 is MGHRA, CDR2 YSYEKL, per germline. The CDR3 contains 17 residues. CDR3 bases read: TGCGCCAGCAGCCCGTTAATGACAGGGATGTATAATTCACCC. Protein: CASSPLMTGMYNSP. The whole CDR3 sequence is CASSPLMTGMYNSPLHF.

This clone has a count of ten or more. Read sequence stops 3 residues before the CDR3 end, and the germline J gene provides the missing end. The rearrangement uses TRBV19 and TRBJ2-7, with TRBD2 matching over 11 bases. CDR1 LNHDA and CDR2 SQIVND come from the germline V gene (reference sequence). V lost 3 bases, J lost 6 bases, and 10 bases stayed unmatched. This CDR3 is built from 16 residues. Here the CDR3 reads CASSIQLAGDFSEQYF. CDR3 DNA, as far as it was read: TGTGCCAGTAGTATCCAACTAGCGGGGGACTTTTCCGAG.

Ten or more counts support this clone. Germline is not matched at one junction end, which may reflect a read error. The read falls 3 residues short of the CDR3 end, and the missing part is taken from the germline J gene. The rearrangement joins TRBV7-7 to TRBJ2-1; 7 positions match TRBD2. The CDR3 runs 14 residues. Germline CDR1 is SSHAT and CDR2 is FNYEAQ (reference sequence). The chain's CDR3 is CASSLAGPYGEQFF. The sequenced part of the CDR3 DNA is TGTGCTAGCAGCTTAGCGGGCCCCTACGGTGAG.

This clone was seen at least ten times. The read finishes 3 residues shy of the CDR3 end, and the germline J gene is used to complete it. The chain has TRBV5-1 and TRBJ2-1; D unresolved. Germline V gives CDR1 SGHRS, CDR2 YFSETQ. V was clipped by 0 bases and J by 7 bases, with 5 bases between them. This CDR3 comprises 12 residues. CDR3 bases read: TGCGCCAGCAGCTTGGACTGGAATGAG. Its protein is CASSLDWNE. The full CDR3 protein reads CASSLDWNEQFF.

This clone has at least ten counts. The DNA ends 3 residues before the CDR3 does, and the rest of the CDR3 is filled in from the germline J gene. The chain employs TRBV18 and TRBJ1-1, with TRBD1 as a possible D gene (6 bases). Germline CDR1 KGHSH, CDR2 LQKENI. The V end lost 3 bases, the J end lost 4 bases, and 18 bases lay between the germline ends. This CDR3 has 16 amino acids. The chain's CDR3 is CASSPSGNRDLTEAFF. The covered CDR3 bases are TGTGCCAGCTCACCTTCGGGAAACAGGGATCTCACTGAA.

This clone has at least ten counts. The read ends 3 residues before the CDR3 terminus; that terminus is restored from the germline J gene. The J gene is TRBJ1-4, the V gene TRBV19; no definite D call. The V end was cut by 2 bases, the J end by 7 bases, with 11 bases between. Germline V gene sequence: CDR1 LNHDA, CDR2 SQIVND (reference sequence). CDR3 size: 14 residues. CDR3 loop: CASSISGQAEKLFF. The CDR3 DNA, read in part, is TGTGCCAGTAGTATATCCGGCCAGGCTGAAAAA.

This clone was observed at least ten times. The missing CDR3 end, 3 residues past where the read stops, is filled in from the germline J gene. The rearrangement links TRBV5-4 to TRBJ2-7, with D perhaps TRBD2 (5 bases). V was cut by 1 base and J by 1 base, with 9 bases left in between. In germline, CDR1 is SGHNT, CDR2 YYREEE (reference sequence). The CDR3 has 14 amino acids. CDR3 in amino acids: CASSLTLVSYEQYF. The sequenced part of the CDR3 DNA is TGTGCCAGCAGCTTGACACTAGTTTCCTACGAG.

As regards this clone: The read is 3 residues too short to cover the CDR3 end, so that end is filled in from the germline J gene. This chain joins TRBV7-2 and TRBJ1-2; D unclear. Germline-derived CDR1 and CDR2 are SGHTA and FQGNSA. This CDR3 comprises 14 residues. CDR3 bases read: TGTGCCAGCAGCTTAGCTTTAGATGACAATGAC. Translated: CASSLALDDND. The CDR3, in full, reads CASSLALDDNDYTF.

CDR3 residues: CASSPSRAVAGNNDYTF. CDR3 DNA (partial): TGTGCCAGTAGTCCCTCTCGGGCGGTAGCGGGAAACAATGAC. V usage is TRBV19 and J usage is TRBJ1-2; no clear D gene. Read data end 3 residues before the CDR3 end; the end is taken from the germline J gene. The CDR3 has 17 amino acids. CDR1 and CDR2 (germline): LNHDA, SQIVND (reference sequence). Based on the CDR3 plus reference TRBV19 and TRBJ1-2, the full variable domain is DGGITQSPKYLFRKEGQNVTLSCEQNLNHDAMYWYRQDPGQGLRLIYYSQIVNDFQKGDIAEGYSVSREKKESFPLTVTSAQKNPTAFYLCASSPSRAVAGNNDYTFGSGTRLTVV.

This clone appeared a few times. This may arise from a read error, as a much more abundant clone is one base away. The CDR3: CSASNGASGLQTQYF. The DNA read from the CDR3 is TGCAGTGCTTCTAACGGGGCTAGCGGTCTCCAGACG. This chain connects TRBV20-1 to TRBJ2-3; 7 bases agree with TRBD2. Sequencing ends 3 residues short of the CDR3 end; the germline J gene provides the rest. Germline CDR1 DFQATT, CDR2 SNEGSKA (reference sequence). The CDR3 runs to 15 residues.

This clone occurred many times. Read data end 3 residues before the CDR3 end; the end is taken from the germline J gene. The rearrangement joins TRBV6-2 or TRBV6-3 to TRBJ2-3, with 9 positions matching TRBD2. Germline lookup yields CDR1 MNHEY and CDR2 SVGEGT. The CDR3 is 17 residues long. J was trimmed by 0 bases and V by 8 bases; bases with no gene match: 12. The sequenced CDR3 bases are TGTGCCAGCGAGGACGGCGGGGGGGCCTTTAGCACAGATACG. Translated: CASEDGGGAFSTDT. The complete CDR3 protein is CASEDGGGAFSTDTQYF.

This clone has at least ten counts. The missing CDR3 end, 3 residues past where the read stops, is filled in from the germline J gene. J is TRBJ2-2 and V is TRBV5-1; TRBD1 agrees at 7 bases. In germline, CDR1 is SGHRS, CDR2 YFSETQ. Germline trimming cut 6 bases from V and 7 bases from J; bases unmatched to any gene: 12. This CDR3 has 15 residues. The CDR3 sequence: CASKQGGLENGELFF. CDR3 DNA, as far as it was read: TGCGCCAGCAAACAAGGGGGCCTCGAAAACGGGGAG.

This clone was counted at least ten times. The read gets to within 3 residues of the CDR3 end, and the germline J gene fills in the rest. The rearrangement uses TRBV30 and TRBJ1-1, with 9 positions matching TRBD1. CDR3 length equals 13 residues. Germline loops: CDR1 GTSNPN, CDR2 SVGIG (reference sequence). Incomplete CDR3 DNA: TGTGCCTGGAGTAGGACAGGGGCTACCGAA. As protein: CAWSRTGATE. The CDR3 as a whole reads CAWSRTGATEAFF.

This clone was detected ten times or more. Coverage ceases 3 residues before the CDR3 finishes, and the germline J gene fills in the end. The chain joins TRBV20-1 to TRBJ2-3, with D possibly matching TRBD2 (6 bases). The V and J ends lost 5 bases and 5 bases respectively, with 20 bases between them. The CDR3 extends over 15 amino acids. CDR1 is DFQATT, CDR2 SNEGSKA, per germline (reference sequence). The CDR3 DNA, read in part, is TGCAGTGCTCCGACTAGAGTCAGACTAGGAGATACG. Translated, it gives CSAPTRVRLGDT. The whole CDR3 is CSAPTRVRLGDTQYF.

This clone was picked up a small number of times. The DNA read from the CDR3 is TGTGCCAGCAGAGGACAGCCCGGAGGTGAAAAA. The encoded protein is CASRGQPGGEK. The full CDR3 protein is CASRGQPGGEKLFF. J is TRBJ1-4 and V is TRBV2; D is possibly TRBD1 (6 bases). The read ends 3 residues early relative to the CDR3; the germline J gene fills the gap. The germline CDR1 and CDR2 sequences are SNHLY and FYNNEI. V was shortened by 6 bases and J by 7 bases, with 15 bases between the two germline ends. This CDR3 is built from 14 residues.

This clone was recorded many times. The CDR3 end is not reached by the read, which stops 3 residues before it; the germline J gene fills it in. The chain employs TRBV20-1 and TRBJ2-3; D is unclear. From germline, CDR1 is DFQATT and CDR2 SNEGSKA (reference sequence). This CDR3 is built from 14 residues. V was shortened by 3 bases and J by 4 bases, with 14 bases between the two germline ends. The sequenced part of the CDR3 DNA is TGCAGTGCTAGTTTAGTGGCAAGCGCAGATACG. Its translation is CSASLVASADT. In full, the CDR3 is CSASLVASADTQYF.

In its sample, this clone was seen many times. The read ends 3 residues before the CDR3 terminus; that terminus is restored from the germline J gene. The J gene is TRBJ2-1, the V gene TRBV5-1; the match to TRBD2 covers 9 bases. The ends lost 3 bases at V and 6 bases at J; junction bases unmatched: 13. Germline V lookup: CDR1 SGHRS, CDR2 YFSETQ. This CDR3 has 17 amino acids. CDR3 DNA (partial): TGCGCCAGCAGCTCCCTTATTGGGGGACTAGCAGGCAATGAG. It yields the protein CASSSLIGGLAGNE. The whole CDR3 reads CASSSLIGGLAGNEQFF. The full variable domain, its missing parts supplied by reference TRBV5-1 and TRBJ2-1, is KAGVTQTPRYLIKTRGQQVTLSCSPISGHRSVSWYQQTPGQGLQFLFEYFSETQRNKGNFPGRFSGRQFSNSRSEMNVSTLELGDSALYLCASSSLIGGLAGNEQFFGPGTRLTVL.

This clone was recorded at least ten times. The CDR3 is cut off 3 residues early in the read; its end comes from the germline J gene. The V and J genes are TRBV6-2 or TRBV6-3 and TRBJ2-3; D possibly corresponds to TRBD1 (6 bases). CDR3 size: 16 residues. V dropped 6 bases and J dropped 2 bases, with 18 bases sitting between them. CDR1 and CDR2 (germline): MNHEY, SVGEGT. The CDR3 region is CASSGFRDTNTDTQYF. CDR3 bases read: TGTGCCAGCAGCGGCTTCCGGGACACCAACACAGATACG.

In its sample, this clone was seen many times. The DNA read from the CDR3 is TGTGCCAGTAAGGTGGCGGGAGGTGATATCTACAATGAG. Its protein product is CASKVAGGDIYNE. The CDR3 as a whole reads CASKVAGGDIYNEQFF. J is TRBJ2-1 and V is TRBV19; 8 nucleotides line up with TRBD2. Read coverage stops 3 residues before the CDR3 terminus; the germline J gene supplies the remainder. The CDR3 loop spans 16 amino acids. CDR1 is LNHDA and CDR2 is SQIVND in the germline V gene (reference sequence). Unmatched junction bases numbered 11, after V lost 7 bases and J lost 3 bases.

This clone was seen many times. The read ends 3 residues early relative to the CDR3; the germline J gene fills the gap. V usage is TRBV12-3 or TRBV12-4 and J usage is TRBJ2-7; 7 nucleotides align to TRBD1. V trimming: 4 bases; J trimming: 4 bases; junction bases outside the gene matches: 13. The CDR3 loop spans 16 amino acids. The sequenced part of the CDR3 DNA is TGTGCCAGCAGTTCTCGGGACAGCCCGGGCAGGTACGAG. Translation: CASSSRDSPGRYE. The whole CDR3 protein reads CASSSRDSPGRYEQYF.

This clone was observed many times. The CDR3 goes on 3 residues after the read ends, and that part is filled in from the germline J gene. The chain carries TRBV30 and TRBJ2-7; 7 nucleotides match TRBD1. The CDR3 extends over 13 amino acids. Germline V gives CDR1 GTSNPN, CDR2 SVGIG (reference sequence). Trimming took 8 bases from V and 3 from J; bases not matched to a gene: 10. CDR3 bases read: TGTGCCCGGAAACGACAGGGCGGCTACGAG. The encoded protein is CARKRQGGYE. The full CDR3 sequence reads CARKRQGGYEQYF.

As for this clone: The read ends 3 residues early relative to the CDR3; the germline J gene fills the gap. The chain employs TRBV18 and TRBJ2-3; 7 nucleotides match TRBD1. CDR1 and CDR2 (germline): KGHSH, LQKENI. The CDR3 covers 19 residues. The CDR3 loop reads CASSPPATGLYGGNQPQYF. Incomplete CDR3 DNA: TGTGCCAGCTCACCACCTGCGACAGGGCTCTATGGGGGCAATCAGCCG.

The table lists this clone with many counts. The CDR3 end lies 3 residues beyond the end of the read and is filled in from the germline J gene. The rearrangement uses TRBV30 and TRBJ2-3; a weak D match, TRBD1 (6 bases). Trimming stripped 2 bases from V and 7 bases from J, with 13 bases between. This CDR3 spans 13 amino acids. CDR1 GTSNPN and CDR2 SVGIG come from the germline V gene (reference sequence). CDR3 protein: CAWSRETGNTQYF. The covered CDR3 bases are TGTGCCTGGAGTAGAGAAACAGGGAATACG.

This clone was seen ten or more times. The read halts 3 residues ahead of the CDR3 end, with the missing end drawn from the germline J gene. The V and J genes are TRBV5-1 and TRBJ2-2, with 9 bases matching TRBD2. CDR1 and CDR2 (germline): SGHRS, YFSETQ. The CDR3 sequence is 18 residues long. The CDR3 is CASSLEGTSFPGANVLFF. The DNA read from the CDR3 is TGCGCCAGCAGCTTGGAAGGGACTAGCTTCCCTGGGGCCAACGTG.

This clone came up many times. The CDR3 end lies 3 residues beyond the end of the read and is filled in from the germline J gene. This chain links TRBV6-2 or TRBV6-3 with TRBJ1-1, with unresolved D. This CDR3 is built from 14 residues. CDR1 MNHEY and CDR2 SVGEGT come from the germline V gene. V lost 0 bases and J 7 bases, leaving 12 bases between the germline ends. The covered CDR3 bases are TGTGCCAGCAGTTACTCGAAGCGGGCTGGTGAA. Amino acid sequence: CASSYSKRAGE. The whole CDR3 is CASSYSKRAGEAFF.

This clone came up many times. The read ends 3 residues before the CDR3 terminus; that terminus is restored from the germline J gene. The rearrangement uses TRBV7-2 and TRBJ2-1; D remains ambiguous. There are 13 residues in the CDR3. V was cut by 1 base and J by 4 bases, with 5 bases left in between. From germline, CDR1 is SGHTA and CDR2 FQGNSA. The part of the CDR3 DNA that was read is TGTGCCAGCAGCTTAGTCAGTTACAATGAG. Translating it yields CASSLVSYNE. The complete CDR3 protein is CASSLVSYNEQFF.

This clone showed up many times. The CDR3 end lies 3 residues beyond the end of the read and is filled in from the germline J gene. V is TRBV7-9 and J is TRBJ1-2, with TRBD1 matching 7 bases. Germline CDR1 reads SEHNR; CDR2 reads FQNEAQ (reference sequence). This CDR3 contains 15 residues. With V trimmed by 4 bases and J by 2 bases, 7 bases remained unmatched. The CDR3 DNA, read in part, is TGTGCCAGCAGCTACAGACAGGGATTAAACTATGGC. Amino acid sequence: CASSYRQGLNYG. The full CDR3 protein reads CASSYRQGLNYGYTF.

In this sample, this clone turned up a few times. The read ends 3 residues shy of where the CDR3 ends; the end is completed using the germline J gene. V is TRBV11-2 and J is TRBJ2-1; possible D gene TRBD2, 5 bases. Trimming removed 7 bases from V and 9 bases from J, with 16 bases in between. CDR3 size: 13 residues. Germline V CDR1 and CDR2: SGHAT, FQNNGV. The CDR3 here is CASNSYPEGEQFF. CDR3 DNA (partial): TGTGCCAGCAACTCTTACCCTGAGGGTGAG.